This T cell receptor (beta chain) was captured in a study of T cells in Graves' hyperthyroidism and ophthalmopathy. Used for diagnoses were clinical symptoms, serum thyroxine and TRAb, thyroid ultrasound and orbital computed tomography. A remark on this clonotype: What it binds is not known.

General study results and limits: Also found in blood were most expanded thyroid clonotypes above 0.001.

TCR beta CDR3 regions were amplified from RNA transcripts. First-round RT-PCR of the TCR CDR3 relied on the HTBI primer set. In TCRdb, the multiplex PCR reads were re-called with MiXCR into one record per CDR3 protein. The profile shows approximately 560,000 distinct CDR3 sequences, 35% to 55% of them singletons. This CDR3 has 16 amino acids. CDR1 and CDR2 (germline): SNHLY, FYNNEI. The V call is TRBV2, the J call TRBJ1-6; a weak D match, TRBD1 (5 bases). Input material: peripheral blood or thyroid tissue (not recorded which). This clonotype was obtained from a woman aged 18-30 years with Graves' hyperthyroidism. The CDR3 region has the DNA TGTGCTAGTGGTGACGCCGGGACCGCGTGGGATTCACCCCTCCACTTT. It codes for CASGDAGTAWDSPLHF.